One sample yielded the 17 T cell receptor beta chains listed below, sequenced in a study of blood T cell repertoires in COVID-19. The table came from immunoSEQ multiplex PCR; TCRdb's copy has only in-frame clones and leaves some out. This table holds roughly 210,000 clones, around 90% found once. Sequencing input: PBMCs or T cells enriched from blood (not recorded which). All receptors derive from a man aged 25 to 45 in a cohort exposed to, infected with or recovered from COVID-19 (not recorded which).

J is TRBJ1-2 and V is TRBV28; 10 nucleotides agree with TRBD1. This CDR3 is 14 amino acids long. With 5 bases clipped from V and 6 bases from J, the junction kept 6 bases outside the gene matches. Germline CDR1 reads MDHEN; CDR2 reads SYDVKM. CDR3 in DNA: TGTGCCAGCAGTGCGGGACAGGGGCTTCATGGCTACACCTTC. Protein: CASSAGQGLHGYTF.

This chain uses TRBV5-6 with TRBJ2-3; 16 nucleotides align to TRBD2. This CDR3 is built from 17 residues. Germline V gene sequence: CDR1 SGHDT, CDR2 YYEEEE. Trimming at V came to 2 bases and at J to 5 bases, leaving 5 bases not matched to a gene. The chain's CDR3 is CASSFGTSGRAQDTQYF. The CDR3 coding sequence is TGTGCCAGCAGCTTTGGGACTAGCGGGAGGGCCCAAGATACGCAGTATTTT.

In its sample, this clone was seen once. The CDR3 DNA reads as TGTGCCAGCACTCCTAGCGGCACAGATACGCAGTATTTT. Its protein is CASTPSGTDTQYF. This chain joins TRBV7-9 and TRBJ2-3, with D possibly matching TRBD2 (6 bases). V shed 7 bases and J shed 1 base, with 9 bases lying between them. The CDR3 extends over 13 amino acids. Germline CDR1 and CDR2: SEHNR and FQNEAQ (reference sequence).

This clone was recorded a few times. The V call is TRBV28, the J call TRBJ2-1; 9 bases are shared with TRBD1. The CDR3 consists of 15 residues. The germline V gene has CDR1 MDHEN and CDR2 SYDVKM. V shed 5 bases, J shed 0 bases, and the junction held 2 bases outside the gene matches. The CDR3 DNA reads TGTGCCAGCAGTGGGACAGGGATCTCCTACAATGAGCAGTTCTTC. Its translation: CASSGTGISYNEQFF.

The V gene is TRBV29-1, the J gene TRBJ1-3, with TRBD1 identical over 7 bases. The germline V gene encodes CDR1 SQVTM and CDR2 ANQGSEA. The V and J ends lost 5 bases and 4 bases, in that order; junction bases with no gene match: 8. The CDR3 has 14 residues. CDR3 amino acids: CSVQMTGTGNTIYF. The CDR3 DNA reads TGCAGCGTTCAGATGACAGGGACGGGAAACACCATATATTTT.

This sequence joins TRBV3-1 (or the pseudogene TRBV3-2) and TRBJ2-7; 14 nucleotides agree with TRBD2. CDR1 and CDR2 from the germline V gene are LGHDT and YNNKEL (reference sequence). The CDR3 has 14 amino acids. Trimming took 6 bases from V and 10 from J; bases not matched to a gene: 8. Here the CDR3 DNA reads TGTGCCAGCAGTCCTGCCGGGACTAGCGGGAGACAGTACTTC. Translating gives CASSPAGTSGRQYF.

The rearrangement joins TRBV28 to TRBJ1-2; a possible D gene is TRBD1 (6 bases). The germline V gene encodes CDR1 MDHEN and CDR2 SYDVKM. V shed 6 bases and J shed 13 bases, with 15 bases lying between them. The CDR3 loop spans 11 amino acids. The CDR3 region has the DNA TGTGCCAGCAGCCGAGGGGGTCGAGGCACCTTC. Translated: CASSRGGRGTF.

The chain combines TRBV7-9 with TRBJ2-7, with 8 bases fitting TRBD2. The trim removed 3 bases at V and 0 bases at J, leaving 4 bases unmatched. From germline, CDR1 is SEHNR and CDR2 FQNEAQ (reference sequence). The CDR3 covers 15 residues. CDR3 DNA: TGTGCCAGCAGCTTCACTAGCGGTAACTCCTACGAGCAGTACTTC. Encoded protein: CASSFTSGNSYEQYF.

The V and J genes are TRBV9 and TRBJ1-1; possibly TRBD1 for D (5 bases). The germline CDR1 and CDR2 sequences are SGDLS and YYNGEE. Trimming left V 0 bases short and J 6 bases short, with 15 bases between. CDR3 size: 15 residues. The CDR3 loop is CASSVVGGGASEAFF. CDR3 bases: TGTGCCAGCAGCGTAGTAGGAGGAGGGGCATCTGAAGCTTTCTTT.

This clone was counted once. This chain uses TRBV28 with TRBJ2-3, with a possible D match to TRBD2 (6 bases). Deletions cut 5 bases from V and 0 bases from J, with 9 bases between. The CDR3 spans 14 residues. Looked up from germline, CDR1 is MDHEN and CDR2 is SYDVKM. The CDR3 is CASSLSGSTDTQYF. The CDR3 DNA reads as TGTGCCAGCAGTCTTAGCGGAAGCACAGATACGCAGTATTTT. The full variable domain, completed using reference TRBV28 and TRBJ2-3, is DVKVTQSSRYLVKRTGEKVFLECVQDMDHENMFWYRQDPGLGLRLIYFSYDVKMKEKGDIPEGYSVSREKKERFSLILESASTNQTSMYLCASSLSGSTDTQYFGPGTRLTVL.

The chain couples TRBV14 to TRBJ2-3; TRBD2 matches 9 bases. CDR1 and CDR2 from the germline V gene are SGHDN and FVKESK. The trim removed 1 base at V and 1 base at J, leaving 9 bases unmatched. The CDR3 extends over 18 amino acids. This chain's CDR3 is CASSQGLAGTYGTDTQYF. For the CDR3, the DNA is TGTGCCAGCAGCCAAGGTCTAGCGGGGACGTATGGCACAGATACGCAGTATTTT. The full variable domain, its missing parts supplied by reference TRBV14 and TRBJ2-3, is EAGVTQFPSHSVIEKGQTVTLRCDPISGHDNLYWYRRVMGKEIKFLLHFVKESKQDESGMPNNRFLAERTGGTYSTLKVQPAELEDSGVYFCASSQGLAGTYGTDTQYFGPGTRLTVL.

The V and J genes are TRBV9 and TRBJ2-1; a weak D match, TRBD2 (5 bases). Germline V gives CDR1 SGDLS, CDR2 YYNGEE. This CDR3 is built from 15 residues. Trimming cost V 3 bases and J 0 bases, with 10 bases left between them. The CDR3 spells CASSGGLGSYNEQFF. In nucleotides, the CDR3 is TGTGCCAGCAGCGGCGGACTGGGCTCCTACAATGAGCAGTTCTTC.

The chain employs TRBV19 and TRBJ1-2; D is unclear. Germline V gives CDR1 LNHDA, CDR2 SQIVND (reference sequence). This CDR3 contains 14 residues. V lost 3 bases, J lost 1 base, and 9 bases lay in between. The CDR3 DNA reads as TGTGCCAGTAGTATTTCTGACAATAACTATGGCTACACCTTC. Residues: CASSISDNNYGYTF.

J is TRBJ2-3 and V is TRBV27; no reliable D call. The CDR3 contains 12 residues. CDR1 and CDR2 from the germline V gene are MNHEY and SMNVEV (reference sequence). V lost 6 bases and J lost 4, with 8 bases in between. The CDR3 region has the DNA TGTGCCAGCAGCTCATGGCCAGATACGCAGTATTTT. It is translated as CASSSWPDTQYF.

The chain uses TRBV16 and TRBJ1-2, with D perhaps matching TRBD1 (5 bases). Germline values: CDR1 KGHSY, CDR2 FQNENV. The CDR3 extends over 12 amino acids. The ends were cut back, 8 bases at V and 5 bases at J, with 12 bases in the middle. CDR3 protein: CASGEGRYGYTF. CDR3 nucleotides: TGTGCCAGCGGCGAGGGGAGGTATGGCTACACCTTC.

CDR3 loop: CASSSLRTSGFGMSYNEQFF. The CDR3, as DNA: TGTGCCAGCAGTTCTTTGAGGACTAGCGGGTTTGGTATGTCCTACAATGAGCAGTTCTTC. J is TRBJ2-1 and V is TRBV28; 11 nucleotides agree with TRBD2. This CDR3 is 20 amino acids long. Trimming at V came to 4 bases and at J to 1 base, leaving 15 bases not matched to a gene. Germline V lookup: CDR1 MDHEN, CDR2 SYDVKM.

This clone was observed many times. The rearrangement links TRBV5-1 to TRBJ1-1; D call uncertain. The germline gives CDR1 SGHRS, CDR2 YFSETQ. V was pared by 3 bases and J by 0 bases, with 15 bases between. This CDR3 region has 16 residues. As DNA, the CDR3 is TGCGCCAGCAGCTCTTTGGTAGGGAGGATGAACACTGAAGCTTTCTTT. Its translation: CASSSLVGRMNTEAFF.